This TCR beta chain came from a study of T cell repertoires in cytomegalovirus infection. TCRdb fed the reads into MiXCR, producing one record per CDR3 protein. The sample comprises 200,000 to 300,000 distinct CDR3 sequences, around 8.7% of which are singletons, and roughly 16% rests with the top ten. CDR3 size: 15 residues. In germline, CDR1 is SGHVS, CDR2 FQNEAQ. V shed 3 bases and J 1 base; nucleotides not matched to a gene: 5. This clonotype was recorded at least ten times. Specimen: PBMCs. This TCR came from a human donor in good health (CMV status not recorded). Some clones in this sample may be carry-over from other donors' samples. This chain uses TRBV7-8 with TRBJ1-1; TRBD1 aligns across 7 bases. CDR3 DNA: TGTGCCAGCAGCTTGGGTAGGGGGCCGAACACTGAAGCTTTCTTT. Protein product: CASSLGRGPNTEAFF.